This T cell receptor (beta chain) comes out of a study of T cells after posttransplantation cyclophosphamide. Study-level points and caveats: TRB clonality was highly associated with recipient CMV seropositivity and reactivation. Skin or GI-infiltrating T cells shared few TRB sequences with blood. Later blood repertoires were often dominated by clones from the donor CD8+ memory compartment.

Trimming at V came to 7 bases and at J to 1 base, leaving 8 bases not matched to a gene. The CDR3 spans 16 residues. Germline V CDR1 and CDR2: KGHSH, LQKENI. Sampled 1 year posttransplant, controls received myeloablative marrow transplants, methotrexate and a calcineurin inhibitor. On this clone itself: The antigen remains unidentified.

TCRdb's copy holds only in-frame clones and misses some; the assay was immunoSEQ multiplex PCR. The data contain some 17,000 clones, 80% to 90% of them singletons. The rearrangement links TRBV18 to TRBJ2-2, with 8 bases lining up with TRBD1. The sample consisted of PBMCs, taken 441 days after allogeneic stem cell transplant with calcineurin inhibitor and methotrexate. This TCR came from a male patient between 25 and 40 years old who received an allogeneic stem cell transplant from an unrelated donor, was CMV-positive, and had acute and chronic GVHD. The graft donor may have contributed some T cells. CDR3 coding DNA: TGTGCCAGCTTACCCGGGACAGGAATGAACACCGGGGAGCTGTTTTTT. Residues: CASLPGTGMNTGELFF.